The 13 T cell receptor beta chains listed next were all sequenced from one sample in a study of cytomegalovirus exposure and HLA in healthy donors. PCR used 60 Vbeta primers and 13 Jbeta primers. Assay: immunoSEQ multiplex PCR; the TCRdb copy retains only in-frame clones and omits some. The profile covers 150,000 to 200,000 clones, with about 76% appearing a single time and roughly 1.5% taken by the ten largest. The source material was PBMCs. These receptors originate from a woman aged 45-60 years in good health and CMV-seronegative.

This rearrangement joins TRBV14 to TRBJ1-1, with a possible D match to TRBD1 (5 bases). The germline gives CDR1 SGHDN, CDR2 FVKESK. Between the trimmed V and J ends, which lost 0 bases and 9 bases, there was a span of 23 bases. The CDR3 length is 17 residues. The CDR3 bases are TGTGCCAGCAGCCAAGATCGGAGCCTTGGAGCCCGGGGGAAAGCTTTCTTT. Encoded protein: CASSQDRSLGARGKAFF.

In this sample, this clone turned up once. This chain links TRBV7-9 with TRBJ2-3, with 7 bases fitting TRBD2. Germline V gives CDR1 SEHNR, CDR2 FQNEAQ (reference sequence). This CDR3 is 11 amino acids long. The CDR3 DNA follows: TGTTCCATCGCGGGGGCAGATACGCAGTATTTT. Its translation is CSIAGADTQYF. Complete variable domain (other parts from reference TRBV7-9 and TRBJ2-3): DTGVSQNPRHKITKRGQNVTFRCDPISEHNRLYWYRQTLGQGPEFLTYFQNEAQLEKSRLLSDRFSAERPKGSFSTLEIQRTEQGDSAMYLCSIAGADTQYFGPGTRLTVL.

V usage is TRBV11-3 and J usage is TRBJ2-4, with TRBD1 matching over 7 bases. V was clipped by 5 bases and J by 12 bases; unmatched bases: 7. The germline V gene has CDR1 SGHNT and CDR2 YENEEA. This CDR3 comprises 12 residues. The CDR3 DNA reads as TGTGCCAGCAGCAGGGACAGCCGTTATCAGTACTTC. Translated, it gives CASSRDSRYQYF.

The V call is TRBV5-8, the J call TRBJ1-1, with a possible D match to TRBD1 (5 bases). CDR3 length equals 15 residues. Germline values: CDR1 SGHTS, CDR2 YDEGEE. V lost 4 bases and J lost 0, with 13 bases in between. The CDR3 DNA reads as TGTGCCAGCAGCCCCGGGGGGATCATGAACACTGAAGCTTTCTTT. The encoded protein is CASSPGGIMNTEAFF.

This clone came up once. The chain carries TRBV19 and TRBJ1-2; D perhaps matches TRBD1 (5 bases). Germline CDR1 LNHDA, CDR2 SQIVND (reference sequence). V lost 3 bases and J lost 8, with 22 bases in between. The CDR3 runs 16 residues. The CDR3 loop reads CASSISLLSPQGGYTF. CDR3 bases: TGTGCCAGTAGTATCAGCTTGTTGTCTCCGCAGGGAGGCTACACCTTC.

This clone was found many times. The chain employs TRBV6-5 and TRBJ1-6; 7 positions agree with TRBD1. In germline, CDR1 is MNHEY, CDR2 SVGAGI. The V segment lost 6 bases and the J segment 10 bases; nucleotides outside the gene matches: 3. This CDR3 region has 12 residues. CDR3 coding DNA: TGTGCCAGCAGAGGGGGCCAATCACCCCTCCACTTT. This gives the protein CASRGGQSPLHF.

This clone was seen more than once but under ten times. The chain couples TRBV5-6 to TRBJ1-5; 7 nucleotides agree with TRBD1. Trimming took 4 bases from V and 2 from J; bases not matched to a gene: 6. The CDR3 consists of 15 residues. Germline CDR1 reads SGHDT; CDR2 reads YYEEEE. CDR3 DNA sequence: TGTGCCAGCAGCAAACAGGGGATCGGCAATCAGCCCCAGCATTTT. Translated: CASSKQGIGNQPQHF.

The rearrangement links TRBV28 to TRBJ1-1, with 8 positions matching TRBD1. Trimming took 5 bases from V and 5 from J; bases not matched to a gene: 13. The CDR3 has 16 amino acids. The germline V gene encodes CDR1 MDHEN and CDR2 SYDVKM. CDR3 DNA: TGTGCCAGCAGTCCCCCCCTTCGGACAGGGATAACTGAAGCTTTCTTT. This sequence encodes CASSPPLRTGITEAFF.

In this sample, this clone turned up once. The CDR3 sequence is CASSSLSRRGVNTEAFF. In DNA, the CDR3 is TGTGCCAGCAGCTCTCTGAGCAGGCGGGGCGTGAACACTGAAGCTTTCTTT. The rearrangement joins TRBV5-6 to TRBJ1-1; possible D gene TRBD1, 5 bases. Germline values: CDR1 SGHDT, CDR2 YYEEEE. Trimming took 3 bases from V and 0 from J, leaving 18 bases between them. The CDR3 runs to 17 residues.

The chain uses TRBV9 and TRBJ2-3; 10 nucleotides line up with TRBD2. In germline, CDR1 is SGDLS, CDR2 YYNGEE. The ends lost 2 bases at V and 5 bases at J; junction bases unmatched: 5. The CDR3 consists of 15 residues. The CDR3 protein is CASSVGLALGDTQYF. The CDR3 nucleotides read TGTGCCAGCAGCGTGGGACTAGCGTTGGGAGATACGCAGTATTTT.

CDR3 bases: TGTGCCAGCAGCCCAAGCCCCCTGACAGGGGTGAACACTGAAGCTTTCTTT. Amino acids: CASSPSPLTGVNTEAFF. J is TRBJ1-1 and V is TRBV7-8; 8 bases line up with TRBD1. Germline CDR1 reads SGHVS; CDR2 reads FQNEAQ. This CDR3 spans 17 amino acids. The J segment lost 0 bases and the V segment lost 5 bases, leaving 11 bases of the junction unmatched.

This clone was recorded only once. The rearrangement links TRBV15 to TRBJ2-5, with 7 bases identical to TRBD1. The junction had 2 bases not matched to a gene; V was cut back by 1 base and J by 3 bases. In germline, CDR1 is LNHNV, CDR2 YYDKDF (reference sequence). The length of the CDR3 is 14 residues. CDR3 residues: CATSRGQGEETQYF. The CDR3 DNA reads as TGTGCCACCAGCAGAGGACAGGGAGAAGAGACCCAGTACTTC.

V is TRBV6-5 and J is TRBJ1-3; 9 bases align to TRBD1. The CDR3 is 16 amino acids. Per the germline V gene, CDR1 is MNHEY and CDR2 is SVGAGI. V dropped 2 bases and J dropped 2; count of bases not matched to a gene: 4. The CDR3, as DNA: TGTGCCAGCAGTTACGATGGGACAGGGCCTGGAAACACCATATATTTT. It translates to CASSYDGTGPGNTIYF.